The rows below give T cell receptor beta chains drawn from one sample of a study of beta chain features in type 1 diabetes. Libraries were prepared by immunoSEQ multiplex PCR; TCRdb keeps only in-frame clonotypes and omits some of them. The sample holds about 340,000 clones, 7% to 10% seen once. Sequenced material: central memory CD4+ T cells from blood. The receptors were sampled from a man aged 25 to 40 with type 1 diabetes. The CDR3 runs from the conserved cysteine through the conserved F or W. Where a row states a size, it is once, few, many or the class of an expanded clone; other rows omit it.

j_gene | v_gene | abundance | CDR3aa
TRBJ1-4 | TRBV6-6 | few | CASRADSSINEKLFF
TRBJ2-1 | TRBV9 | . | CASSIRLAGVDEQFF
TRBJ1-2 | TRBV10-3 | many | CAISDDGPTYGYTF
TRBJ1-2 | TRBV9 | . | CASSGTESYGYTF
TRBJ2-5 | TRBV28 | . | CASSLVASGGRETQYF
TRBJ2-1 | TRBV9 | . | CASSATGGYMNEQFF
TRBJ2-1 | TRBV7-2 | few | CASSPNYDSNEQFF
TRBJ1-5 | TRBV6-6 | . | CASTAGRSNQPQHF
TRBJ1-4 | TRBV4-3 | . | CASSQGGTGGNEKLFF
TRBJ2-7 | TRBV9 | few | CASSFPGGEQYF
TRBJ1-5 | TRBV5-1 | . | CASSLRGGREPQHF
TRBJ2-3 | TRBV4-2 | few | CASSQDTPAAGARDTQYF
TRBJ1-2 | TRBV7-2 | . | CASSPGRELYGYTF
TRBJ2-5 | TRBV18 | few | CASSPAGMETQYF
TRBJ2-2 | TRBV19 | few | CASILSNTGELFF
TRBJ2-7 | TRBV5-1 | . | CASSGVGSGSYEQYF
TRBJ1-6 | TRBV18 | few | CASSGGRDYNSPLHF
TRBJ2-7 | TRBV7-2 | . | CASSPRVAGVEQYF
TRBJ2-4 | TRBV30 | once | CAWSVRRPGGWDKNIQYF
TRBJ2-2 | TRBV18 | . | CASSPIGTDTGELFF
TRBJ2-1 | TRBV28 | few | CASSFAGLAGVNEQFF
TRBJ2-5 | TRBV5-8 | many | CASSRMETQYF
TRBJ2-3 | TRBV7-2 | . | CASKTRGSTDTQYF
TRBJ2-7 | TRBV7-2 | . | CASSLQGVRGDPYEQYF
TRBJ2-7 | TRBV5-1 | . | CASSEGLSYEQYF
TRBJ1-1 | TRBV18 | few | CASSPGGMNTEAFF
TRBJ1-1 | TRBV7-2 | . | CASSLEARVEAFF
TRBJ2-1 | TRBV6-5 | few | CASSYSGGRIYNEQFF
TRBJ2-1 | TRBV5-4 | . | CASSLDQYNEQFF
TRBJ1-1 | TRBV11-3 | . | CASSLGGQGNTEAFF
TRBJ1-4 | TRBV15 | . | CATRRDRGATNEKLFF
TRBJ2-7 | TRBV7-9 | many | CASSVSTGTTSYEQYF
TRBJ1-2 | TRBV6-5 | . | CASSYEGRNGYTF
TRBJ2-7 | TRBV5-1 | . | CASSPMGRHYEQYF
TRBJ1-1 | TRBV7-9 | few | CASSRNTEAFF
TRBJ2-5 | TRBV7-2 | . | CASSLVVSGAETQYF
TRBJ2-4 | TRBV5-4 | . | CASSLDGGSEGNIQYF
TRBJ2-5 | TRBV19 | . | CASSGLAGQQETQYF
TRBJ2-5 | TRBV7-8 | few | CASSLGEPQETQYF
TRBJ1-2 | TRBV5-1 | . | CASSLEEGGRGYTF
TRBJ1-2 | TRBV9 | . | CASSVDRNYGYTF
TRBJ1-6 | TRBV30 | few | CAWTPLGEGLNSPLHF
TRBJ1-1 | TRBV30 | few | CAWSVGGAKNTEAFF
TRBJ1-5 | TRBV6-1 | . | CASRTTTDQPQHF
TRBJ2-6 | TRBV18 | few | CASSTDSGANVLTF
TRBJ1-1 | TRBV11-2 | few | CASSGTGDTEAFF
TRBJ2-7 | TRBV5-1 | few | CASSLGGRQLSSYEQYF
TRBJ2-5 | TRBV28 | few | CASSAGTGGRQETQYF